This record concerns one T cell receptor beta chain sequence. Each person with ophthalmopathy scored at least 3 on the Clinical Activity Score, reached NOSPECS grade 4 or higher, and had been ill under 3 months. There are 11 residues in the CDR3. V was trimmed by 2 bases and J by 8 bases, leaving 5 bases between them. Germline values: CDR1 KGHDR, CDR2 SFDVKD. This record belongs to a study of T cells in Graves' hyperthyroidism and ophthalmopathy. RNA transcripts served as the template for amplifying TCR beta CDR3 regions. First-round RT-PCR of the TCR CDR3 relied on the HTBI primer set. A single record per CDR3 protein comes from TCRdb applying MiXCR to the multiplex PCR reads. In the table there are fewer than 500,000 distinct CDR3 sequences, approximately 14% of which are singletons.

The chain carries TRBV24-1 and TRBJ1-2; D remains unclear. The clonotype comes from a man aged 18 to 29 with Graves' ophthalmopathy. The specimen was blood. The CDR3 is CATSDYGGYTF. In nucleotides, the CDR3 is TGTGCCACCAGTGATTATGGAGGCTACACCTTC.